Listed here is a single TCR beta chain. Its cognate antigen is unknown. Other DNA sequences within the sample encode an identical CDR3. These data originate in a study of T cell responses to AZD1222 COVID-19 vaccine. CDR3 length: 15 residues. V was cut by 6 bases and J by 0 bases, with 12 bases left in between. Per the germline V gene, CDR1 is SNHLY and CDR2 is FYNNEI. Generated by immunoSEQ multiplex PCR, the TCRdb table keeps only in-frame clones and is missing some. The sample includes 85,000 to 90,000 clones, roughly 88% seen only once; the top ten take about a tenth. The study's findings and limits: White British ancestry dominated among donors, who included more females, and clonal diversity was possibly underestimated. Baseline seropositivity characterized only six AZD1222 recipients. Among vaccine-associated CD4 TCRs, coverage spanned spike, with dominance at 160-218 and 743-854.

The sequence was collected from an adult in good health. The chain uses TRBV2 and TRBJ1-5, with a tentative D call TRBD1 (6 bases). This specimen consisted of peripheral blood, obtained on day 0 of MenACWY control vaccination. DNA of the CDR3: TGTGCCAGCAGACCGGACAGCTATAGCAATCAGCCCCAGCATTTT. It is translated as CASRPDSYSNQPQHF.